The rows below give T cell receptor beta chains drawn from one sample of a study of cytomegalovirus exposure and HLA in healthy donors. Here immunoSEQ multiplex PCR was the method, and the copy in TCRdb shows in-frame clones only, minus some. This table has 55,000 to 75,000 clones, roughly nine tenths appearing once. The material sequenced was PBMCs. All receptors come from a man younger than 35 in good health and CMV-seronegative. Each CDR3 is given with its conserved first and last residue. A D gene is named only where the DNA matches it firmly.

j_call v_call d_call cdr3_aa
TRBJ2-3 TRBV2 NA CASSDVSVTDTQYF
TRBJ1-4 TRBV7-8 TRBD1 CASSPTDRERKLFF
TRBJ1-2 TRBV4-2 NA CASSQEVSGAYTF
TRBJ2-3 TRBV7-8 NA CASSLVNIAADTQYF
TRBJ2-3 TRBV19 NA CASSVDRLTQYF
TRBJ1-1 TRBV19 NA CASSIKAGVLEAFF
TRBJ2-5 TRBV28 TRBD2 CASSLETSGSEETQYF
TRBJ2-1 TRBV30 TRBD2 CAWSHGTSGFF
TRBJ1-1 TRBV27 NA CASSLDPRGRGTEAFF
TRBJ1-1 TRBV4-1 NA CASSQVQGSAFF
TRBJ2-3 TRBV30 TRBD2 CAWALGTSGLTQYF
TRBJ2-2 TRBV19 TRBD1 CASRGRRQGASGELFF
TRBJ2-7 TRBV28 NA CASSLATGWEQYF
TRBJ2-3 TRBV28 NA CASNSETDTQYF
TRBJ1-5 TRBV27 NA CASSPSGGRFYSNQPQHF
TRBJ2-3 TRBV4-3 NA CASSQEWGLSRTDTQYF
TRBJ1-2 TRBV28 TRBD1 CASSQWTGGGRPRGYTF
TRBJ2-7 TRBV7-9 NA CASSLENLVDYEQYF
TRBJ2-3 TRBV6-4 NA CASRPEGGTQYF
TRBJ2-7 TRBV5-1 NA CASSRVNYEQYF
TRBJ2-7 TRBV7-9 TRBD1 CASSRGQVSYEQYF
TRBJ2-1 TRBV5-4 NA CASSLEGPGNNEQFF
TRBJ2-1 TRBV29-1 NA CSVEEGANYNEQFF
TRBJ2-5 TRBV28 NA CASSFIHLLEETQYF
TRBJ2-7 TRBV28 NA CASSFSPPPYEQYF
TRBJ2-1 TRBV9 TRBD2 CASSLTSAAYNEQFF
TRBJ2-7 TRBV14 TRBD2 CASSQFVVAGIYEQYF
TRBJ2-1 TRBV6-5 TRBD2 CASSFPGGFNEQFF
TRBJ1-1 TRBV28 NA CASSSGAYLSFEAFF